One TCR beta chain is described in this entry. This sample stems from a study of blood T cell repertoires in COVID-19. About the study: PBMCs, B-cell-depleted T cells, or T cells were the source of the cDNA or gDNA that made up the material.

The V end lost 3 bases, the J end lost 1 base, and 12 bases lay between the germline ends. This CDR3 spans 15 amino acids. Germline V CDR1 and CDR2: SGHNT, YENEEA. Measured with immunoSEQ multiplex PCR; TCRdb has only the in-frame clones, and not every one. The data hold 200,000 to 250,000 clones, with 85% to 90% observed a single time. The chain recombines TRBV11-3 with TRBJ2-5; TRBD1 is a possible D gene (5 bases). The source material was peripheral blood. The TCR originated in a man in his fifties or sixties with acute or convalescent COVID-19. The CDR3 region is CASSFRQSPQETQYF. CDR3 in DNA: TGTGCCAGCAGCTTCAGACAGAGCCCCCAAGAGACCCAGTACTTC.